Listed here are 21 T cell receptor beta chains from one sample, sequenced in a study of human T cells and chemical hapten exposure. Indicated time point: pre-sensitization, week 0. Treatment meaning: therapeutic diphenylcyclopropenone sensitization with weekly scalp DPC. MiXCR, applied by TCRdb to the RACE reads, yields one record per CDR3 protein. The data hold more than 300,000 distinct CDR3 sequences, with around 5.5% observed a single time. The material was whole blood, obtained in connection with sensitization to the hapten diphenylcyclopropenone (DPC). These receptors came from a woman between 18 and 29 years old with alopecia areata. Some clones in this sample may be carry-over from other donors' samples.

The table lists this clonotype with many counts. The chain is built from TRBV9 and TRBJ1-1; D is uncertain. Trimming removed 0 bases from V and 4 bases from J, with 13 bases in between. The CDR3 runs to 15 residues. The germline V gene encodes CDR1 SGDLS and CDR2 YYNGEE. The CDR3 sequence is CASSVGPEEGTEAFF. In DNA, the CDR3 is TGTGCCAGCAGCGTAGGGCCAGAGGAAGGCACTGAAGCTTTCTTT.

V and J are TRBV3-1 and TRBJ2-3, with TRBD1 as a possible D gene (6 bases). The CDR3 consists of 17 residues. V was shortened by 4 bases and J by 1 base, with 18 bases between the two germline ends. In germline, CDR1 is LGHDT, CDR2 YNNKEL (reference sequence). CDR3 amino acids: CASSRPEAGAGTDTQYF. The CDR3 region has the DNA TGTGCCAGCAGCCGGCCCGAGGCAGGGGCAGGCACAGATACGCAGTATTTT.

This clonotype has a handful of counts. The V call is TRBV28, the J call TRBJ1-4; 8 positions match TRBD1. V gave up 4 bases and J gave up 0 bases; unmatched junction bases: 19. Germline values: CDR1 MDHEN, CDR2 SYDVKM. This CDR3 has 21 residues. The CDR3 nucleotides are TGTGCCAGCAGTTCTAGGACAGGGAGGCTTGTAGGCCGCCCAACTAATGAAAAACTGTTTTTT. Encoded protein: CASSSRTGRLVGRPTNEKLFF.

This clonotype came up a few times. The chain combines TRBV2 with TRBJ1-6, with D perhaps TRBD1 (5 bases). The CDR3 covers 14 residues. V shed 0 bases and J shed 9 bases, with 9 bases lying between them. Germline V gene lookup returns CDR1 SNHLY and CDR2 FYNNEI. CDR3 sequence: CASSEAGEISPLHF. CDR3 nucleotides: TGTGCCAGCAGTGAAGCAGGGGAGATTTCACCCCTCCACTTT.

This clonotype was seen only a few times. The chain joins TRBV2 to TRBJ1-1; D is uncertain. CDR3 length: 12 amino acids. The V end was cut by 10 bases, the J end by 10 bases, with 19 bases between. The germline CDR1 and CDR2 sequences are SNHLY and FYNNEI. CDR3 region: CATLRPALGAFF. CDR3 nucleotides: TGTGCCACCCTGAGACCGGCTTTGGGAGCTTTCTTT.

Only a few counts were recorded for this clonotype. The rearrangement uses TRBV3-1 and TRBJ2-3; a weak D match, TRBD1 (6 bases). V dropped 1 base and J dropped 2 bases, with 16 bases sitting between them. Germline CDR1 and CDR2: LGHDT and YNNKEL (reference sequence). The CDR3 has 17 residues. The CDR3 DNA follows: TGTGCCAGCAGCCAAGTCAGGGGAACCCGCCTCACAGATACGCAGTATTTT. Its protein is CASSQVRGTRLTDTQYF.

This clonotype has a count of ten or more. This sequence joins TRBV12-3 or TRBV12-4 and TRBJ1-1; D possibly corresponds to TRBD1 (5 bases). The CDR3 contains 12 residues. The V gene lost 5 bases and the J gene lost 6 bases, with 10 bases spanning the gap. CDR3 DNA: TGTGCCAGCAGTCCCCCGGGGGCTGAAGCTTTCTTT. It encodes CASSPPGAEAFF.

This clonotype was seen many times. The chain carries TRBV10-3 and TRBJ1-4; 7 nucleotides match TRBD1. The CDR3 has 14 residues. Germline CDR1 reads ENHRY; CDR2 reads SYGVKD. The V segment lost 5 bases and the J segment 8 bases; nucleotides outside the gene matches: 8. This CDR3 is CAISTTGLGEKLFF. CDR3 sequence (DNA): TGTGCCATCAGTACGACAGGGCTAGGCGAAAAACTGTTTTTT.

The CDR3 coding sequence is TGTGCCAGCAGGGCCAGACTAGGGACAGAAAATACTTCTGGGGCCAACGTCCTGACTTTC. Its protein is CASRARLGTENTSGANVLTF. V gene TRBV7-3 combines with J gene TRBJ2-6; a possible D gene is TRBD1 (7 bases). V was trimmed by 6 bases and J by 1 base, leaving 25 bases between them. This CDR3 is built from 20 residues. Germline assignment: CDR1 SGHTA and CDR2 FQGTGA. Supplemented by reference TRBV7-3 and TRBJ2-6, the full variable domain reads GAGVSQTPSNKVTEKGKYVELRCDPISGHTALYWYRQSLGQGPEFLIYFQGTGAADDSGLPNDRFFAVRPEGSVSTLKIQRTERGDSAVYLCASRARLGTENTSGANVLTFGAGSRLTVL.

The V and J genes are TRBV20-1 and TRBJ1-1; no clear D gene. Germline V gene lookup returns CDR1 DFQATT and CDR2 SNEGSKA (reference sequence). The length of the CDR3 is 12 residues. V lost 4 bases and J lost 5, with 11 bases in between. CDR3 protein: CSAIGRWTEAFF. For the CDR3, the DNA is TGCAGTGCTATTGGGCGGTGGACTGAAGCTTTCTTT.

This clonotype was seen only a few times. CDR3 nucleotides: TGTGCCAGCAAGCCCGGGTCCCATAACTATGGCTACACCTTC. This gives the protein CASKPGSHNYGYTF. The rearrangement joins TRBV21-1 to TRBJ1-2; the table names TRBD1, a call not compared with the DNA. TRBV21-1 is a pseudogene segment. CDR3 length: 14 amino acids.

The chain has TRBV5-4 and TRBJ1-4, with TRBD1 matching 10 bases. CDR1 SGHNT and CDR2 YYREEE come from the germline V gene (reference sequence). The CDR3 has 15 amino acids. The V and J ends lost 4 bases and 4 bases, in that order; junction bases with no gene match: 4. The CDR3 DNA reads TGTGCCAGCAGCCTCGGACAGGGGGGTAATGAAAAACTGTTTTTT. Translation: CASSLGQGGNEKLFF. Full variable domain (remainder filled in from reference TRBV5-4 and TRBJ1-4): ETGVTQSPTHLIKTRGQQVTLRCSSQSGHNTVSWYQQALGQGPQFIFQYYREEENGRGNFPPRFSGLQFPNYSSELNVNALELDDSALYLCASSLGQGGNEKLFFGSGTQLSVL.

In its sample, this clonotype was seen many times. This sequence joins TRBV20-1 and TRBJ1-5; D is undetermined. Germline loops: CDR1 DFQATT, CDR2 SNEGSKA (reference sequence). CDR3 length equals 14 residues. V dropped 1 base and J dropped 4 bases, with 11 bases sitting between them. The CDR3, as DNA: TGCAGTGCTAGAGTACTAGACGAGAATCAGCCCCAGCATTTT. Translation gives CSARVLDENQPQHF.

Many counts were recorded for this clonotype. This chain connects TRBV29-1 to TRBJ2-2; D is undetermined. Germline V gene data show CDR1 as SQVTM and CDR2 as ANQGSEA. The V end lost 5 bases, the J end lost 6 bases, and 7 bases lay between the germline ends. This CDR3 contains 11 residues. CDR3 region: CSVYNAGELFF. CDR3 nucleotide sequence: TGCAGCGTTTATAACGCCGGGGAGCTGTTTTTT.

The chain is built from TRBV15 and TRBJ1-5; D is undetermined. This CDR3 is 16 amino acids long. In germline, CDR1 is LNHNV, CDR2 YYDKDF (reference sequence). Deletions cut 3 bases from V and 2 bases from J, with 14 bases between. For the CDR3, the DNA is TGTGCCACCAGCAGTATAAGGGATGGGGGCAATCAGCCCCAGCATTTT. Translating gives CATSSIRDGGNQPQHF.

This clonotype came up a few times. This chain joins TRBV6-5 and TRBJ2-4, with TRBD1 identical over 9 bases. The V gene's germline CDR1 is MNHEY and CDR2 SVGAGI. J was trimmed by 1 base and V by 4 bases; bases with no gene match: 14. This CDR3 region has 19 residues. CDR3 region: CASSWGQGVSIRAKNIQYF. CDR3 nucleotide sequence: TGTGCCAGCAGTTGGGGACAGGGTGTCTCAATTAGGGCCAAAAACATTCAGTACTTC.

For this clonotype: A read error may explain this, as a much larger clone is one base away. This chain joins TRBV12-3 or TRBV12-4 and TRBJ2-4; TRBD1 is a possible D gene (5 bases). The CDR3 covers 13 residues. The V and J ends lost 4 bases and 9 bases respectively, with 13 bases between them. The CDR3 DNA reads TGTGCCAGCAGTTCGGACAAAGGAAGCATTCAGTACTTC. Protein product: CASSSDKGSIQYF.

This clonotype came up many times. This rearrangement joins TRBV6-1 to TRBJ2-1; 11 bases are shared with TRBD2. Germline V gene lookup returns CDR1 MNHNS and CDR2 SASEGT. Losses at the gene ends were 1 base for V and 6 bases for J; bases not matched to a gene: 2. This CDR3 spans 15 amino acids. For the CDR3, the DNA is TGTGCCAGCAGTGAAGGCCTAGCGGGGGGCAATGAGCAGTTCTTC. It is translated as CASSEGLAGGNEQFF.

Ten or more counts support this clonotype. This chain connects TRBV5-1 to TRBJ2-4, with 8 bases identical to TRBD1. The trim removed 0 bases at V and 0 bases at J, leaving 17 bases unmatched. The CDR3 runs 21 residues. Germline CDR1 and CDR2: SGHRS and YFSETQ. This chain's CDR3 is CASSLGGGQGRSLLAKNIQYF. In DNA, the CDR3 is TGCGCCAGCAGCTTGGGAGGTGGACAGGGCCGATCATTGCTAGCCAAAAACATTCAGTACTTC.

This clonotype has at least ten counts. The chain combines TRBV5-4 with TRBJ1-3, with TRBD1 matching 7 bases. J lost 4 bases, V lost 4 bases, and 8 bases had no gene match. The CDR3 length is 15 residues. Germline values: CDR1 SGHNT, CDR2 YYREEE (reference sequence). DNA of the CDR3: TGTGCCAGCAGCACACAGGGGCATAGCGGAAACACCATATATTTT. Amino acids: CASSTQGHSGNTIYF. The full variable domain, its missing parts supplied by reference TRBV5-4 and TRBJ1-3, is ETGVTQSPTHLIKTRGQQVTLRCSSQSGHNTVSWYQQALGQGPQFIFQYYREEENGRGNFPPRFSGLQFPNYSSELNVNALELDDSALYLCASSTQGHSGNTIYFGEGSWLTVV.

The V gene is TRBV4-1, the J gene TRBJ1-6; weak D call: TRBD1 (5 bases). From germline, CDR1 is MGHRA and CDR2 YSYEKL. Deletions cut 0 bases from V and 7 bases from J, with 13 bases between. The CDR3 sequence is 16 residues long. The CDR3 nucleotides read TGCGCCAGCAGCCAAGAGCATACCTCAGGGAATTCACCCCTCCACTTT. Its protein product is CASSQEHTSGNSPLHF.